In this sample, the clone carrying this TCR beta chain turned up a few times. The antigen is undetermined. These gene names are mouse names. The read terminates 4 residues before the CDR3 end, so the remaining end is supplied by the germline J gene. The sample holds other DNA sequences that translate to the same CDR3. The study sorted pooled cutaneous lymph node cells by CD4, CD8alpha, NKG2D, NKG2ACE and other markers. This record comes from a study of CD8+ T cells in alopecia areata. With 5 bases clipped from V and 4 bases from J, the junction kept 2 bases outside the gene matches. From germline, CDR1 is NSHNY and CDR2 SYGAGN. The CDR3 contains 12 residues. The authors extracted RNA and reverse transcribed it into cDNA as the sequencing template. Method: immunoSEQ multiplex PCR; TCRdb's copy keeps in-frame clones and lacks some. The table lists about 270,000 clones, with no singletons. Study-wide results and caveats: Scalp sequencing captures resident alphabeta T cells of normal skin too.

The chain employs TRBV13-1 and TRBJ1-1, with 7 bases lining up with TRBD1. This TCR was recovered from a C3H/HeJ mouse with alopecia areata. The MHC haplotype recorded for the strain is H2-k. The source material was CD4+ T cells sorted from a lymph node. The CDR3 reads CASSHRGTEVFF. CDR3 DNA, as far as it was read: TGTGCCAGCAGCCACAGGGGCACA.